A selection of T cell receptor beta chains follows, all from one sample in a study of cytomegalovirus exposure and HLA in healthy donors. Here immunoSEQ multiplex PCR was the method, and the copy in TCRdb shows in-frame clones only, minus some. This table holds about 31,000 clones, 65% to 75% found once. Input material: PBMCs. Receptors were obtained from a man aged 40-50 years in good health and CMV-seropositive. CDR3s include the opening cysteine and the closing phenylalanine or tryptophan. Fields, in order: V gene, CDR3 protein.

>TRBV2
CASGTSGGASTGELFF
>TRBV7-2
CASSVGQGISGNTIYF
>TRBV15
CATSSRRGGYNEQFF
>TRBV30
CAWSSQGIEAFF
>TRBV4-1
CASSQDQQGHYEQYF
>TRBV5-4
CASSDRTGRSYEQYF
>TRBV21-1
CASSCRRGKLFF
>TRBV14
CASSQDLSSPLHF
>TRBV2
CASSPTGTHSYEQYF
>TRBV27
CASSFLGLVTDTQYF
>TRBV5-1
CASSRTGLGETQYF
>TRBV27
CASKPTGFYEQYF
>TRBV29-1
CSVGGGILNTGELFF
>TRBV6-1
CASSEGVTENYEQYF
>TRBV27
CASSAGRPQETQYF
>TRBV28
CASTLGRAGGRGDTGELFF
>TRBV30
CAWSVVPSTRPREQYF
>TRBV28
CASSLRRGQGYTF
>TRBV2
CASGGEASTDTQYF
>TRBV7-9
CASSLSAGTDTQYF
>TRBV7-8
CASSLASDTAPLHF
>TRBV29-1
CSVQRGGRELFF
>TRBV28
CASSLGQSGDQETQYF
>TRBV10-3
CAISRSLQGHEQYF
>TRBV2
CASSGRGGQETQYF
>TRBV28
CASSSDNRGVEQYF
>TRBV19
CASRTKGAGELFF
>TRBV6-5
CASSYPSSGANVLTF
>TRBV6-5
CASGSWGRRGTGELFF
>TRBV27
CASSPYLTEVGEKLFF
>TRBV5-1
CASSFAGDNYGYTF
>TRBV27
CASSDDGFNSPLHF
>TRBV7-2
CASSLDRGGAFF
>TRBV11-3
CASSLSERQGALAQYF
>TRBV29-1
CSVEGQGGYTF
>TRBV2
CASMERGAGTDTQYF
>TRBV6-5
CASRGDRGLQETQYF
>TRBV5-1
CASSAQSYTEAFF
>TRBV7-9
CASRWIAGDGGYTF
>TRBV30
CAWTVRGINQPQHF
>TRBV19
CATRDRASYEQYF
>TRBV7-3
CASSLTSTSTDTQYF
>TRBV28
CASTGGSGNTIYF
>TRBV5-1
CASSFRLMLGQETQYF
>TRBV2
CAVHPSPEVANEKLFF
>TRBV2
CASSWGGPGEQYF
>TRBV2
CASSRDSGLTFNEQFF
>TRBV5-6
CASSPGIGQDLTYEQYF
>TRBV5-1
CASSLGGGSEQYF
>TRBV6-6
CASSQGPTINNEQFF
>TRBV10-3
CAISDTLGNTEAFF
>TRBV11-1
CASSLHGGGVGELFF